The 26 T cell receptor beta chains below all came from one sample that was sequenced in a study of shared clonotypes between healthy human individuals. Sequenced by immunoSEQ multiplex PCR; TCRdb stores in-frame clones only, minus some. The sample carries about 380,000 clones, just over 95% recorded once. Sequencing was done on a sample of memory CD8+ T cells sorted from blood. Specified subset: CD45RO+ cells pooled with CCR7-negative TemRA cells. These receptors were taken from a man aged 30-40 years in good health.

V is TRBV28 and J is TRBJ1-2; D is unclear. The CDR3 length is 10 residues. V was clipped by 10 bases and J by 6 bases, with 9 bases between them. Per germline, CDR1 MDHEN and CDR2 SYDVKM. The CDR3 region is CATRRNGYTF. The CDR3 DNA reads as TGTGCCACCAGACGGAATGGCTACACCTTC.

This clone was recorded only once. The chain is built from TRBV7-9 and TRBJ2-1; D not resolved. CDR1 is SEHNR and CDR2 is FQNEAQ in the germline V gene (reference sequence). This CDR3 contains 12 residues. Trimming shortened V by 4 bases and J by 10 bases, and 11 bases separated the two germline ends. CDR3 amino acids: CASSSGESEQFF. The CDR3 DNA sequence: TGTGCCAGCAGCTCAGGTGAGAGCGAGCAGTTCTTC.

This chain uses TRBV5-1 with TRBJ1-4; D is undetermined. Between the trimmed V and J ends, which lost 1 base and 8 bases, there was a span of 6 bases. From germline, CDR1 is SGHRS and CDR2 YFSETQ. This CDR3 spans 12 amino acids. The CDR3 reads CASSLIGEKLFF. The DNA for the CDR3 is TGCGCCAGCAGCTTGATTGGAGAAAAACTGTTTTTT.

The chain uses TRBV5-4 and TRBJ2-7, with D possibly being TRBD1 (6 bases). The CDR3 covers 15 residues. V dropped 0 bases and J dropped 3 bases, with 13 bases sitting between them. CDR1 is SGHNT and CDR2 is YYREEE in the germline V gene (reference sequence). As DNA, the CDR3 is TGTGCCAGCAGCTTGGGGACAGAAAGTTACTACGAGCAGTACTTC. This gives the protein CASSLGTESYYEQYF.

CDR3 sequence reads: CASSPLAELWSYEQYF. The CDR3 DNA sequence: TGTGCCAGCAGCCCACTAGCGGAGCTGTGGTCCTACGAGCAGTACTTC. The V call is TRBV14, the J call TRBJ2-7, with 8 bases lining up with TRBD2. Germline CDR1 reads SGHDN; CDR2 reads FVKESK. Trimming took 4 bases from V and 1 from J; bases not matched to a gene: 9. The CDR3 contains 16 residues.

The chain has TRBV7-9 and TRBJ2-7; the match to TRBD1 covers 9 bases. The CDR3 loop spans 14 amino acids. V was clipped by 5 bases and J by 5 bases; unmatched bases: 7. Germline-derived CDR1 and CDR2 are SEHNR and FQNEAQ (reference sequence). The CDR3 is CASSRRTGADEQYF. In DNA form, the CDR3 reads TGTGCCAGCAGCCGGCGGACAGGGGCTGACGAGCAGTACTTC.

The chain uses TRBV28 and TRBJ1-5; D gene ambiguous. The CDR3 sequence is 17 residues long. The germline CDR1 and CDR2 sequences are MDHEN and SYDVKM. Between the trimmed V and J ends, which lost 5 bases and 5 bases, there was a span of 22 bases. The CDR3 nucleotides are TGTGCCAGCAGTCCATTCTTCCGACTACACCGGGATCAGCCCCAGCATTTT. This codes for CASSPFFRLHRDQPQHF.

The V gene is TRBV6-6, the J gene TRBJ2-1; TRBD2 is a possible D gene (6 bases). The V gene's germline CDR1 is MNHNY and CDR2 SVGAGI (reference sequence). V was trimmed by 8 bases and J by 7 bases, leaving 18 bases between them. The CDR3 extends over 14 amino acids. The CDR3 DNA sequence: TGTGCCAGCGGCAGACCGGGAGTGGGTAATGAGCAGTTCTTC. It specifies CASGRPGVGNEQFF.

The count of this clone is one. The chain employs TRBV4-1 and TRBJ1-4; D remains ambiguous. The CDR3 is 13 residues long. The V gene's germline CDR1 is MGHRA and CDR2 YSYEKL. V lost 8 bases to trimming and J lost 7 bases, with 14 bases between them. As DNA, the CDR3 is TGCGCCAGCGGGAGTACCGTAGGTGAAAAACTGTTTTTT. Protein product: CASGSTVGEKLFF.

V gene TRBV9 combines with J gene TRBJ2-7; 7 nucleotides match TRBD2. The CDR3 consists of 16 residues. CDR1 SGDLS and CDR2 YYNGEE come from the germline V gene. The V and J ends lost 2 bases and 2 bases, in that order; junction bases with no gene match: 10. The CDR3 loop is CASSVGLGGLAYEQYF. The CDR3 bases are TGTGCCAGCAGCGTGGGGTTGGGTGGACTAGCCTACGAGCAGTACTTC.

The V and J genes are TRBV19 and TRBJ2-1; TRBD1 aligns across 8 bases. The germline CDR1 and CDR2 sequences are LNHDA and SQIVND (reference sequence). J lost 1 base, V lost 2 bases, and 7 bases had no gene match. The CDR3 runs 17 residues. The CDR3 DNA reads as TGTGCCAGTAGTATACGACCGGGACAGGCATCCTACAATGAGCAGTTCTTC. It yields the protein CASSIRPGQASYNEQFF.

This clone has just one count. V and J are TRBV6-5 and TRBJ1-2; maybe TRBD1 (5 bases). Germline V gene sequence: CDR1 MNHEY, CDR2 SVGAGI. Trimming left V 6 bases short and J 5 bases short, with 7 bases between. This CDR3 spans 11 amino acids. The CDR3 DNA reads as TGTGCCAGCAGGACAGCATATGGCTACACCTTC. This encodes CASRTAYGYTF.

The rearrangement links TRBV4-2 to TRBJ2-1, with 7 positions matching TRBD2. Germline V gene sequence: CDR1 LGHNA, CDR2 YNFKEQ. V lost 2 bases, J lost 6 bases, and 7 bases stayed unmatched. The CDR3 is 15 residues long. CDR3 sequence (DNA): TGTGCCAGCAGCCAATCGGGGGGTATGGGCAATGAGCAGTTCTTC. Translation gives CASSQSGGMGNEQFF.

The chain carries TRBV19 and TRBJ2-1; D tentatively fits TRBD1 or TRBD2 (5 bases each). This CDR3 is 14 amino acids long. CDR1 is LNHDA, CDR2 SQIVND, per germline (reference sequence). V lost 7 bases and J lost 5, with 15 bases in between. The CDR3 spells CASMGPTRNNEQFF. In nucleotides, the CDR3 is TGTGCCAGTATGGGACCAACCCGGAACAATGAGCAGTTCTTC.

This clone has only one observation. The CDR3, as DNA: TGTGCCAGCATGGTGGGGAGCTCTGGAAAAAACATTCAGTACTTC. Its protein is CASMVGSSGKNIQYF. The V call is TRBV28, the J call TRBJ2-4, with D maybe TRBD2 (5 bases). The CDR3 runs to 15 residues. The V end was cut by 7 bases, the J end by 4 bases, with 17 bases between. The germline V gene encodes CDR1 MDHEN and CDR2 SYDVKM.

This chain links TRBV25-1 with TRBJ2-3; TRBD2 matches at 12 bases. Germline-derived CDR1 and CDR2 are MGHDK and SYGVNS. V lost 0 bases, J lost 3 bases, and 7 bases stayed unmatched. CDR3 length: 18 amino acids. CDR3 DNA sequence: TGTGCCAGCAGTGAATATGCCCGGACTAGCGGGGATACAGATACGCAGTATTTT. It specifies CASSEYARTSGDTDTQYF.

The chain links TRBV2 to TRBJ2-4; TRBD1 matches 10 bases. The CDR3 length is 15 residues. The germline CDR1 and CDR2 sequences are SNHLY and FYNNEI. J was trimmed by 1 base and V by 7 bases; bases with no gene match: 4. CDR3 nucleotide sequence: TGTGCCAGCACCTGGGGACAGGGGGCCAAAAACATTCAGTACTTC. Protein sequence: CASTWGQGAKNIQYF.

V usage is TRBV29-1 and J usage is TRBJ2-3, with TRBD1 matching over 7 bases. Germline loops: CDR1 SQVTM, CDR2 ANQGSEA. This CDR3 contains 13 residues. Trimming removed 6 bases from V and 2 bases from J; junction bases left unmatched: 5. DNA for the CDR3: TGCAGCGTGACGGGACAGCTCACAGATACGCAGTATTTT. Its translation: CSVTGQLTDTQYF.

This clone was detected only once. The V call is TRBV5-8, the J call TRBJ1-4; no clear D. The CDR3 extends over 15 amino acids. CDR1 and CDR2 from the germline V gene are SGHTS and YDEGEE. Trimming left V 2 bases short and J 7 bases short, with 15 bases between. CDR3 residues: CASSFSDKVAEKLFF. For the CDR3, the DNA is TGTGCCAGCAGCTTTTCTGACAAGGTGGCTGAAAAACTGTTTTTT.

This sequence joins TRBV2 and TRBJ2-3, with 12 nucleotides matching TRBD2. V lost 4 bases and J lost 0; bases outside the gene matches: 2. Germline values: CDR1 SNHLY, CDR2 FYNNEI. This CDR3 region has 16 residues. DNA for the CDR3: TGTGCCAGCAGTGGGACTAGCGGGACTAGCACAGATACGCAGTATTTT. Translating gives CASSGTSGTSTDTQYF.

This clone is a singleton in its sample. The rearrangement joins TRBV5-1 to TRBJ1-1; D ambiguous. Germline-derived CDR1 and CDR2 are SGHRS and YFSETQ. V was cut by 3 bases and J by 0 bases, with 6 bases left in between. The CDR3 consists of 13 residues. In DNA, the CDR3 is TGCGCCAGCAGCTATCTTATGAACACTGAAGCTTTCTTT. As protein: CASSYLMNTEAFF.

The V gene is TRBV9, the J gene TRBJ2-7, with 11 bases that match TRBD1. The CDR3 has 14 residues. V trimming: 1 base; J trimming: 6 bases; junction bases outside the gene matches: 3. Germline CDR1 SGDLS, CDR2 YYNGEE. This CDR3 is CASSVLGTGGEQYF. Here the CDR3 DNA reads TGTGCCAGCAGCGTACTCGGGACAGGGGGCGAGCAGTACTTC. The complete variable domain, with remaining parts taken from reference TRBV9 and TRBJ2-7, reads DSGVTQTPKHLITATGQRVTLRCSPRSGDLSVYWYQQSLDQGLQFLIQYYNGEERAKGNILERFSAQQFPDLHSELNLSSLELGDSALYFCASSVLGTGGEQYFGPGTRLTVT.

The V gene is TRBV5-1, the J gene TRBJ2-7, with TRBD2 matching 14 bases. V shed 4 bases, J shed 1 base, and the junction held 10 bases outside the gene matches. This CDR3 is built from 18 residues. The germline V gene encodes CDR1 SGHRS and CDR2 YFSETQ. The CDR3 reads CASSLGLAGGMTSYEQYF. The CDR3 DNA reads as TGCGCCAGCAGCCTAGGACTAGCGGGAGGAATGACATCCTACGAGCAGTACTTC.

The chain links TRBV10-3 to TRBJ2-7, with 8 bases that match TRBD2. The CDR3 sequence is 13 residues long. CDR1 and CDR2 from the germline V gene are ENHRY and SYGVKD. J lost 3 bases, V lost 3 bases, and 1 base had no gene match. CDR3 in DNA: TGTGCCATCAGTGAAGCGGGGGACTACGAGCAGTACTTC. The encoded protein is CAISEAGDYEQYF.

The chain uses TRBV30 and TRBJ1-5, with 10 positions matching TRBD1. CDR1 and CDR2 (germline): GTSNPN, SVGIG (reference sequence). J gave up 5 bases and V 1 base, and 5 bases lay outside the gene matches. The CDR3 consists of 15 residues. In DNA, the CDR3 is TGTGCCTGGAGTGCATGGGACAGGGGCTATCAGCCCCAGCATTTT. This translates into CAWSAWDRGYQPQHF.

The chain links TRBV28 to TRBJ2-1; no reliable D call. The germline gives CDR1 MDHEN, CDR2 SYDVKM. The CDR3 covers 16 residues. Trimming removed 5 bases at V and 5 bases at J, with 19 bases between. CDR3 DNA: TGTGCCAGCAGTCCAAATAGTCGGCCCGGTAACAATGAGCAGTTCTTC. The encoded protein is CASSPNSRPGNNEQFF. Looking up the rest from reference TRBV28 and TRBJ2-1 gives the full variable domain: DVKVTQSSRYLVKRTGEKVFLECVQDMDHENMFWYRQDPGLGLRLIYFSYDVKMKEKGDIPEGYSVSREKKERFSLILESASTNQTSMYLCASSPNSRPGNNEQFFGPGTRLTVL.